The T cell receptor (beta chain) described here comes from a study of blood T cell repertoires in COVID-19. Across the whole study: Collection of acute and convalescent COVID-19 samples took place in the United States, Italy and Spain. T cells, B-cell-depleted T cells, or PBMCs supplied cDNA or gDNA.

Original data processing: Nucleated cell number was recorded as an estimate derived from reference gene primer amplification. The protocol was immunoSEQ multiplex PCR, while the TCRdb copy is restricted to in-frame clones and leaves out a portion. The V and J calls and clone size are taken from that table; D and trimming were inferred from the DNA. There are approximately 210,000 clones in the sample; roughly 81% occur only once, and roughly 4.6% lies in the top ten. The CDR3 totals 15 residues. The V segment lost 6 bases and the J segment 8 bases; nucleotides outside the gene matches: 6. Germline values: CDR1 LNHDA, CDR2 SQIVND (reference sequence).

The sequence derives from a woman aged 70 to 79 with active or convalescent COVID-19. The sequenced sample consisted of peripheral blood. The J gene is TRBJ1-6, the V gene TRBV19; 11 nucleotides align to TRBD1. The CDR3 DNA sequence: TGTGCCAGTAGACCCGGGACAGGGGGTTATTCACCCCTCCACTTT. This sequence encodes CASRPGTGGYSPLHF.